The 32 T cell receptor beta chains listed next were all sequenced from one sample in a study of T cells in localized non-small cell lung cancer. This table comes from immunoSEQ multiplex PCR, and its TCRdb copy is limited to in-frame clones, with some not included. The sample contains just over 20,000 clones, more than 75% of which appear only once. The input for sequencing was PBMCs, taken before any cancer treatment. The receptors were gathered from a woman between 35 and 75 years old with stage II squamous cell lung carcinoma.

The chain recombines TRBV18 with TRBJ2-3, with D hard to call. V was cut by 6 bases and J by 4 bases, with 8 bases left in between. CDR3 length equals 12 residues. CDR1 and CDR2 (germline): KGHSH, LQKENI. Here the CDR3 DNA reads TGTGCCAGCTCCCAAGGTTCAGATACGCAGTATTTT. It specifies CASSQGSDTQYF.

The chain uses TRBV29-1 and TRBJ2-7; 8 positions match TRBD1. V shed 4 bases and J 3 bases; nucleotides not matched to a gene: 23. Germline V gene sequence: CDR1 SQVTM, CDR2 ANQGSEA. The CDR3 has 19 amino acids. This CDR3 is CSVVKALVIPGQVIYEQYF. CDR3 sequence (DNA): TGCAGCGTTGTGAAGGCGTTGGTAATACCGGGACAGGTAATCTACGAGCAGTACTTC.

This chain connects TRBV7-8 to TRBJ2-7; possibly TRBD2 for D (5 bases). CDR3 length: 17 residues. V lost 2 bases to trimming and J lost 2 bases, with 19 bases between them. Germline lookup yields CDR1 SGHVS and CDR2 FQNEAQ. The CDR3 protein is CASSLTAAGDWTYEQYF. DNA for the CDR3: TGTGCCAGCAGCTTAACCGCGGCCGGGGATTGGACCTACGAGCAGTACTTC.

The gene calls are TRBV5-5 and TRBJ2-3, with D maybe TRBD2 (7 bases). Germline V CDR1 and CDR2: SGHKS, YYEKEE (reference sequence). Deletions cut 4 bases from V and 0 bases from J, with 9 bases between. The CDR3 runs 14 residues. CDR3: CASSGRGSTDTQYF. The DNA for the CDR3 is TGTGCCAGCAGCGGGAGGGGGAGCACAGATACGCAGTATTTT.

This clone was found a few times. CDR3 bases: TGTGCCAGCAGTCTGGGACACTCCTACGAGCAGTACTTC. It yields the protein CASSLGHSYEQYF. This sequence joins TRBV28 and TRBJ2-7, with D perhaps matching TRBD1 (6 bases). V lost 5 bases and J 0 bases, leaving 8 bases between the germline ends. This CDR3 contains 13 residues. Germline lookup yields CDR1 MDHEN and CDR2 SYDVKM.

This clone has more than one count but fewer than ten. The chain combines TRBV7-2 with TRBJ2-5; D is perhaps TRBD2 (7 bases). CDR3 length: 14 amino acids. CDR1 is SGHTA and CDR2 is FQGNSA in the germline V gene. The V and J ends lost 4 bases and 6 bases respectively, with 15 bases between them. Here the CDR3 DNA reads TGTGCCAGCAGCTCACAGGGAGGGGGGAAGACCCAGTACTTC. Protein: CASSSQGGGKTQYF.

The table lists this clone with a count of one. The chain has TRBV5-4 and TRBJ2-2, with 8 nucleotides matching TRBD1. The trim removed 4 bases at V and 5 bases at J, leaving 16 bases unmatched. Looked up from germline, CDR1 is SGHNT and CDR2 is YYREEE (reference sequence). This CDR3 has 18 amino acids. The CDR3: CASSKPGQAAGGTGELFF. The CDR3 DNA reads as TGTGCCAGCAGCAAACCGGGACAGGCAGCCGGTGGGACCGGGGAGCTGTTTTTT.

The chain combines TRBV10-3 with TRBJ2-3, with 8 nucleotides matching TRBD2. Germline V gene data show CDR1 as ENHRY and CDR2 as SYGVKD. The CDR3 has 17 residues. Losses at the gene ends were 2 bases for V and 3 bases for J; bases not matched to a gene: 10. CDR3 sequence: CAISETSMSGSTDTQYF. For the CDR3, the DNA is TGTGCCATCAGTGAGACCTCTATGAGCGGGAGTACAGATACGCAGTATTTT.

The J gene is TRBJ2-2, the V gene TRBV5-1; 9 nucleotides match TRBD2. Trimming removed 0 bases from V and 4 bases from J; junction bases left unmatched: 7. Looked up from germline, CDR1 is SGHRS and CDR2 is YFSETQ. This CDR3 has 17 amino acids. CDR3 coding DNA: TGCGCCAGCAGCTTGGAAGGTAGCGGGAGATCCACCGGGGAGCTGTTTTTT. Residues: CASSLEGSGRSTGELFF.

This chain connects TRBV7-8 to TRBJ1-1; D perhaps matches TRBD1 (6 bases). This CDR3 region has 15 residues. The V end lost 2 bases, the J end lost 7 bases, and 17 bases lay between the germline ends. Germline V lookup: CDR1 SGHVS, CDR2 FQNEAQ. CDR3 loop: CASSLTTGIRIEAFF. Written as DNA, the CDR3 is TGTGCCAGCAGCTTAACAACAGGGATTAGGATTGAAGCTTTCTTT.

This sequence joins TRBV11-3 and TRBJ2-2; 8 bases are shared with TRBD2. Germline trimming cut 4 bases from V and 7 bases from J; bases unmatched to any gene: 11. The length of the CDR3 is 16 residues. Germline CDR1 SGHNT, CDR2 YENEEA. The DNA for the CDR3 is TGTGCCAGCAGCTCCCGTGGGCGGGAGGCAAGCGGGGAGCTGTTTTTT. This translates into CASSSRGREASGELFF.

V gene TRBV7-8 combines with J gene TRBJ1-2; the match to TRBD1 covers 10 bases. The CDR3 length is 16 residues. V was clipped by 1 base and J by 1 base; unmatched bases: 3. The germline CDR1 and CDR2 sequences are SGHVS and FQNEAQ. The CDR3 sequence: CASSLVGTGVNYGYTF. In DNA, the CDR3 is TGTGCCAGCAGCTTAGTTGGGACAGGGGTTAACTATGGCTACACCTTC.

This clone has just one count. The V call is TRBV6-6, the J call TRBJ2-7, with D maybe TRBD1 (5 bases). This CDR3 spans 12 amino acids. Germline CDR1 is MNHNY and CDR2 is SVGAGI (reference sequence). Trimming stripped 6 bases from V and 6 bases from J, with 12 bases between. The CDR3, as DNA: TGTGCCAGCAGACCAGGGTACGGCGAGCAGTACTTC. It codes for CASRPGYGEQYF.

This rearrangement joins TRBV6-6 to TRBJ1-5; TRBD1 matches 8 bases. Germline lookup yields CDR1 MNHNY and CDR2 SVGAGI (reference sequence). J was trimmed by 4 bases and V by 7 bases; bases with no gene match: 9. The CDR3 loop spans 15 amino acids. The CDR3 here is CASTRDRGGNQPQHF. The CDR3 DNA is TGTGCCAGCACCCGAGACAGGGGAGGGAATCAGCCCCAGCATTTT.

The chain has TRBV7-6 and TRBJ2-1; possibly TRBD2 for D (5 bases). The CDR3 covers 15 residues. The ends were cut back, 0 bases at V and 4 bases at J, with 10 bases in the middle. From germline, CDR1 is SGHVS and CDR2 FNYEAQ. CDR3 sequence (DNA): TGTGCCAGCAGCTTAGCGCTGGGGAGTTACAATGAGCAGTTCTTC. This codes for CASSLALGSYNEQFF.

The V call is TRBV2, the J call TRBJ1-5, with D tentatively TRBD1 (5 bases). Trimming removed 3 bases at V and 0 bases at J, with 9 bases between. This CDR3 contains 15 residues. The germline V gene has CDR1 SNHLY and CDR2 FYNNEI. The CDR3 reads CASSDRGDSNQPQHF. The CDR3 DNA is TGTGCCAGCAGTGACAGAGGGGATAGCAATCAGCCCCAGCATTTT.

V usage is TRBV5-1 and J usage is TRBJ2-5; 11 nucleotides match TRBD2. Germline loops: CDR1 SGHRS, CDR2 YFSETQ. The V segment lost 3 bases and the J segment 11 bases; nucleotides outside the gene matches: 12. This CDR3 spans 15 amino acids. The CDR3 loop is CASSSGTSGGPAQYF. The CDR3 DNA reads TGCGCCAGCAGCTCCGGGACTAGCGGAGGGCCGGCACAGTACTTC.

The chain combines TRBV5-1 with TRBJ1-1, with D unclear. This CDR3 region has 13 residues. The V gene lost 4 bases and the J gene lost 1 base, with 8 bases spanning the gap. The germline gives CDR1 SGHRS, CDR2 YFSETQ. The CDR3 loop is CASSEMGNTEAFF. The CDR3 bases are TGCGCCAGCAGCGAAATGGGGAACACTGAAGCTTTCTTT.

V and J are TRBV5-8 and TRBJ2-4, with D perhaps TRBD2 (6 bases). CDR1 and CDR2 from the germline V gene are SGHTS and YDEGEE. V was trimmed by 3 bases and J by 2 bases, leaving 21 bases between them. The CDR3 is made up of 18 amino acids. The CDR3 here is CASSSGAPRVYPKNIQYF. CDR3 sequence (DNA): TGTGCCAGCAGCTCGGGAGCTCCCCGGGTGTACCCCAAAAACATTCAGTACTTC.

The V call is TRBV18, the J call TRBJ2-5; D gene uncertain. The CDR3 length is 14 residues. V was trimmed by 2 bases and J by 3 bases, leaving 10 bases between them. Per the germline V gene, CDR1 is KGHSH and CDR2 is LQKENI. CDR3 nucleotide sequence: TGTGCCAGCTCACCATTCAGGACGGAAGAGACCCAGTACTTC. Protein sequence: CASSPFRTEETQYF.

CDR3 in amino acids: CASSPGQGFSYTF. CDR3 DNA: TGTGCCAGCAGCCCGGGACAGGGCTTTAGCTACACCTTC. The chain has TRBV9 and TRBJ1-2; TRBD1 matches 9 bases. V shed 4 bases and J 9 bases; nucleotides not matched to a gene: 7. Germline V gives CDR1 SGDLS, CDR2 YYNGEE. This CDR3 comprises 13 residues.

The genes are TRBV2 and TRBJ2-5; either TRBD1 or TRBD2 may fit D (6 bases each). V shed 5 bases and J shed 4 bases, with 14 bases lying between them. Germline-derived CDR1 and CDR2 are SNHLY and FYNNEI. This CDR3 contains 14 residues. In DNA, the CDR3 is TGTGCCAGCAGTTTTACAGGGACTGGAGAGACCCAGTACTTC. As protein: CASSFTGTGETQYF.

The CDR3 sequence: CASSPSSAGGTQYF. The CDR3 DNA reads TGTGCCAGCTCACCAAGCTCTGCGGGAGGTACTCAGTACTTC. V is TRBV18 and J is TRBJ2-4, with 8 nucleotides matching TRBD2. V dropped 2 bases and J dropped 12; count of bases not matched to a gene: 9. Per germline, CDR1 KGHSH and CDR2 LQKENI. The CDR3 is 14 residues long.

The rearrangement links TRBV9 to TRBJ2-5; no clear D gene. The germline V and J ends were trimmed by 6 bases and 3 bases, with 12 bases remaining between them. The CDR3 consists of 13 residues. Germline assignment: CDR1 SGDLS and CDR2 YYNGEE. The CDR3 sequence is CASNQDLEETQYF. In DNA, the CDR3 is TGTGCCAGCAACCAGGACCTAGAAGAGACCCAGTACTTC.

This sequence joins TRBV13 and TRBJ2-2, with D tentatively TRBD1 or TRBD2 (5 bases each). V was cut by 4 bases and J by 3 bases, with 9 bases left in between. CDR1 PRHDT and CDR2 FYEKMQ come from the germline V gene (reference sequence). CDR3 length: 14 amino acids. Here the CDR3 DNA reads TGTGCCAGCAGCTCCTTGGGGGACACCGGGGAGCTGTTTTTT. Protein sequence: CASSSLGDTGELFF.

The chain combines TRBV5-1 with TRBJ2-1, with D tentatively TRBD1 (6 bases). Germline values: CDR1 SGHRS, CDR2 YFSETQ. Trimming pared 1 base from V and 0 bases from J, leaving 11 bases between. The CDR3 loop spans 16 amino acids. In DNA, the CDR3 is TGCGCCAGCAGCTTGAACACAGGGAGCTCCTACAATGAGCAGTTCTTC. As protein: CASSLNTGSSYNEQFF. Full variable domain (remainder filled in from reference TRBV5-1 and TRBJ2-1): KAGVTQTPRYLIKTRGQQVTLSCSPISGHRSVSWYQQTPGQGLQFLFEYFSETQRNKGNFPGRFSGRQFSNSRSEMNVSTLELGDSALYLCASSLNTGSSYNEQFFGPGTRLTVL.

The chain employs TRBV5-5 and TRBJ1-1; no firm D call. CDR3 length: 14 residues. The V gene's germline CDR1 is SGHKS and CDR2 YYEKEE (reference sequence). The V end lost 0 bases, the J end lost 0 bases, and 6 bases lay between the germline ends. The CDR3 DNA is TGTGCCAGCAGCTTGGAGCACTTGAACACTGAAGCTTTCTTT. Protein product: CASSLEHLNTEAFF.

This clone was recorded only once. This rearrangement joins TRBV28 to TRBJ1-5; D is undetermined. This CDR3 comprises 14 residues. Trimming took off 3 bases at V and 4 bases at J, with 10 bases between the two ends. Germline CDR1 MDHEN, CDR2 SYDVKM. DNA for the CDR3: TGTGCCAGCAGTTTTATGGGGTCTAATCAGCCCCAGCATTTT. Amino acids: CASSFMGSNQPQHF.

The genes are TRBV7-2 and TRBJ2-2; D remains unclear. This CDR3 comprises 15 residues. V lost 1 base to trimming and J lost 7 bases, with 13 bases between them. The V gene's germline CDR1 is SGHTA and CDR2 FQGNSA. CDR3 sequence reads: CASSLDSNEFGELFF. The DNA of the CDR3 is TGTGCCAGCAGCTTAGACTCTAACGAGTTCGGGGAGCTGTTTTTT.

Written as DNA, the CDR3 is TGTGCCAGCCGCGGACAGGGAGACAATCAGCCCCAGCATTTT. As protein: CASRGQGDNQPQHF. The rearrangement uses TRBV25-1 and TRBJ1-5; 8 nucleotides line up with TRBD1. Germline CDR1 reads MGHDK; CDR2 reads SYGVNS. Unmatched junction bases numbered 6, after V lost 8 bases and J lost 3 bases. The CDR3 is 14 residues long.

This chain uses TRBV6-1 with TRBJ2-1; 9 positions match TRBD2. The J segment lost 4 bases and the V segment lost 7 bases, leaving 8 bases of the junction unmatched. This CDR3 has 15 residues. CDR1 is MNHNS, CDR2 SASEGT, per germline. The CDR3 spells CASTPLAGPYNEQFF. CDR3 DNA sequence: TGTGCCAGCACCCCACTAGCGGGCCCATACAATGAGCAGTTCTTC.

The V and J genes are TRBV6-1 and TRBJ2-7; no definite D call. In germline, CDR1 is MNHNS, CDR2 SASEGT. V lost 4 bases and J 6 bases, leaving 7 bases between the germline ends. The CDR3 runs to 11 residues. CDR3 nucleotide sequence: TGTGCCAGCAGTGGAAATGGCGAGCAGTACTTC. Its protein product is CASSGNGEQYF.